These T cell receptor beta chains were read from a single sample in a study of Graves' ophthalmopathy and Graves' hyperthyroidism. Using its own MiXCR run on the multiplex PCR reads, TCRdb lists one record per CDR3 protein. This sample has about 210,000 distinct CDR3 sequences, with 29% found just once. The sequenced material came from peripheral blood. Every receptor here comes from a man aged 45-65 years with Graves' ophthalmopathy. The CDR3 runs from the conserved cysteine through the conserved F or W. The D gene is left open where the match is weak. Size is omitted from some rows. Given values are once, few, many or a class for expanded clones.

J gene: TRBJ1-5; D gene: TRBD1; V gene: TRBV12-3/TRBV12-4; clone size: many; CDR3 DNA: TGTGCCAGCAGTTTAGGGAGGACAGGGGGGAATCAGCCCCAGCATTTT; CDR3 protein: CASSLGRTGGNQPQHF
J gene: TRBJ2-7; D gene: .; V gene: TRBV7-8; clone size: many; CDR3 DNA: TGTGCCAGCAGCCCCGGGACACTCCATTACAAGCAGTACTTC; CDR3 protein: CASSPGTLHYKQYF
J gene: TRBJ1-2; D gene: .; V gene: TRBV28; clone size: .; CDR3 DNA: TGTGCCAGCAGTTTAGTCGATTCCGGCTATGGCTACACCTTC; CDR3 protein: CASSLVDSGYGYTF
J gene: TRBJ1-1; D gene: .; V gene: TRBV6-1; clone size: .; CDR3 DNA: TGTGCCAGCAGCGGAGGACGTGGGGTCGCTGAAGCTTTCTTT; CDR3 protein: CASSGGRGVAEAFF
J gene: TRBJ2-6; D gene: TRBD1; V gene: TRBV11-2; clone size: few; CDR3 DNA: TGTGCCAGCAGCCGACCCGGGACAGAAGTTTACTCTGGGGCCAACGTCCTGACTTTC; CDR3 protein: CASSRPGTEVYSGANVLTF
J gene: TRBJ1-1; D gene: .; V gene: TRBV6-5; clone size: many; CDR3 DNA: TGTGCCAGCAGTTACAGGAGGGACTCTCCAGCTTTCTTT; CDR3 protein: CASSYRRDSPAFF
J gene: TRBJ1-6; D gene: .; V gene: TRBV6-5; clone size: once; CDR3 DNA: TGTGCCAGCAGTTCGTTCTCGGGGGGAAATTCACCCCTCCACTTT; CDR3 protein: CASSSFSGGNSPLHF
J gene: TRBJ1-5; D gene: TRBD1; V gene: TRBV6-1; clone size: many; CDR3 DNA: TGTGCCGGGGGGAGGGGACAGGCGGGTTTT; CDR3 protein: CAGGRGQAGF
J gene: TRBJ1-2; D gene: .; V gene: TRBV6-5; clone size: few; CDR3 DNA: TGTGCCAGCAGTTACGGGACCGGGTTTAACTATGGCTACACCTTC; CDR3 protein: CASSYGTGFNYGYTF
J gene: TRBJ1-2; D gene: .; V gene: TRBV28; clone size: many; CDR3 DNA: TGTGCCAGCAGAACCCGGGACACTCGGCGGGATGGCTACACCTTC; CDR3 protein: CASRTRDTRRDGYTF
J gene: TRBJ1-1; D gene: .; V gene: TRBV3-1; clone size: .; CDR3 DNA: TGTGCCAGCAGCCAAATGTCGAACACTGAAGCTTTCTTT; CDR3 protein: CASSQMSNTEAFF
J gene: TRBJ2-2; D gene: .; V gene: TRBV6-2/TRBV6-3; clone size: once; CDR3 DNA: TGTGCCAGCAGTAACGGGGAGCTGTTTTTT; CDR3 protein: CASSNGELFF
J gene: TRBJ2-5; D gene: .; V gene: TRBV6-1; clone size: many; CDR3 DNA: TGTGCCAGCAAGGGGGGACGGGAGACCCAGTACTTC; CDR3 protein: CASKGGRETQYF
J gene: TRBJ2-4; D gene: .; V gene: TRBV7-6; clone size: many; CDR3 DNA: TGTGCCAGCAGCTTAGGTCCGGACGATAACATTCAGTACTTC; CDR3 protein: CASSLGPDDNIQYF
J gene: TRBJ1-2; D gene: TRBD1; V gene: TRBV29-1; clone size: many; CDR3 DNA: TGCAGCGTTGGACAGGGCGGTGATGGCTACACCTTC; CDR3 protein: CSVGQGGDGYTF
J gene: TRBJ2-7; D gene: .; V gene: TRBV11-2; clone size: .; CDR3 DNA: TGTGCCAGCAGCTTAGCCGGGAGAGAGCAGTACTTC; CDR3 protein: CASSLAGREQYF
J gene: TRBJ2-5; D gene: .; V gene: TRBV7-9; clone size: .; CDR3 DNA: TGTGCCAGCAGCGTTATGGGGTCTACGGAGACCCAGTACTTC; CDR3 protein: CASSVMGSTETQYF
J gene: TRBJ2-7; D gene: TRBD1; V gene: TRBV7-9; clone size: .; CDR3 DNA: TGTGCCAGCAGTGCAGCCGGACAGGGGCTCTACGAGCAGTACTTC; CDR3 protein: CASSAAGQGLYEQYF
J gene: TRBJ1-5; D gene: .; V gene: TRBV6-2/TRBV6-3; clone size: .; CDR3 DNA: TGTGCCAGCAGTAACGACAGGCTACATGGCCCCCAGCATTTT; CDR3 protein: CASSNDRLHGPQHF
J gene: TRBJ1-5; D gene: .; V gene: TRBV6-1; clone size: many; CDR3 DNA: TGTGCCAGCAGTGAAAACACAGGGCGAAATCAGCCCCAGCATTTT; CDR3 protein: CASSENTGRNQPQHF
J gene: TRBJ2-5; D gene: TRBD2; V gene: TRBV7-9; clone size: many; CDR3 DNA: TGTGCCAGCCGGGAAGCGGGAGTGGAGACCCAGTACTTC; CDR3 protein: CASREAGVETQYF
J gene: TRBJ1-3; D gene: TRBD1; V gene: TRBV6-4; clone size: many; CDR3 DNA: TGTGCCAGCAGTACCCGGACAGGGGGCTACACGAGCTCTGGAAGCACCATATATTTT; CDR3 protein: CASSTRTGGYTSSGSTIYF
J gene: TRBJ2-7; D gene: .; V gene: TRBV5-1; clone size: .; CDR3 DNA: TGCGCCAGCAGCCCCGGCTCTCAGCTAGTAACCTACGAGCAGTACTTC; CDR3 protein: CASSPGSQLVTYEQYF
J gene: TRBJ1-5; D gene: .; V gene: TRBV6-1; clone size: once; CDR3 DNA: TGTGCCAGCAGTGACAGGGTGAGGCAGCCCCAGCATTTT; CDR3 protein: CASSDRVRQPQHF
J gene: TRBJ2-7; D gene: .; V gene: TRBV7-8; clone size: .; CDR3 DNA: TGTGCCAGCAGCCCCGAGGGGCCCTACGAGCAGTACTTC; CDR3 protein: CASSPEGPYEQYF
J gene: TRBJ1-6; D gene: .; V gene: TRBV6-1; clone size: .; CDR3 DNA: TGTGCCACCTCGACCCAGAATTATAATTCACCCCTCCACTTT; CDR3 protein: CATSTQNYNSPLHF
J gene: TRBJ2-7; D gene: TRBD2; V gene: TRBV12-3/TRBV12-4; clone size: many; CDR3 DNA: TGTGCCAGCAAAGCTAGCGGCCACGAGCAGTACTTC; CDR3 protein: CASKASGHEQYF
J gene: TRBJ2-2; D gene: .; V gene: TRBV12-3/TRBV12-4; clone size: many; CDR3 DNA: TGTGCCAGCACCCCCCACGTAGACACCGGGGAGCTGTTTTTT; CDR3 protein: CASTPHVDTGELFF
J gene: TRBJ1-2; D gene: TRBD1; V gene: TRBV18; clone size: many; CDR3 DNA: TGTGCCAGCTCACCTAAGACAGGGACCTATGGCTACACCTTC; CDR3 protein: CASSPKTGTYGYTF
J gene: TRBJ2-7; D gene: TRBD1; V gene: TRBV6-2/TRBV6-3; clone size: many; CDR3 DNA: TGTGCCAGCAGTTACGGACAGGGGGCTGGGGAGCAGTACTTC; CDR3 protein: CASSYGQGAGEQYF
J gene: TRBJ2-6; D gene: .; V gene: TRBV28; clone size: many; CDR3 DNA: TGTGCCAGCAGCAGCTGGGTGGCTGGGGCCAACGTCCTGACTTTC; CDR3 protein: CASSSWVAGANVLTF
J gene: TRBJ2-5; D gene: TRBD2; V gene: TRBV28; clone size: many; CDR3 DNA: TGTGCCAGCAGTGGACTAGCGGGAGGAGGCGAGACCCAGTACTTC; CDR3 protein: CASSGLAGGGETQYF
J gene: TRBJ1-2; D gene: .; V gene: TRBV6-1; clone size: .; CDR3 DNA: TGTGCCAGCAGTAGTGGAGATGGCTACACCTTC; CDR3 protein: CASSSGDGYTF
J gene: TRBJ1-2; D gene: TRBD1; V gene: TRBV6-5; clone size: many; CDR3 DNA: TGTGCCAGCAGACACACAGGGGGCAACTATGGCTACACCTTC; CDR3 protein: CASRHTGGNYGYTF
J gene: TRBJ1-1; D gene: TRBD1; V gene: TRBV12-3/TRBV12-4; clone size: many; CDR3 DNA: TGTGCCAGCAGCCACCGACAGGGGTGGAACACTGAAGCTTTCTTT; CDR3 protein: CASSHRQGWNTEAFF
J gene: TRBJ1-2; D gene: .; V gene: TRBV19; clone size: many; CDR3 DNA: TGTGCCAGTAGTATACAGGGAGGCTATGGCTACACCTTC; CDR3 protein: CASSIQGGYGYTF
J gene: TRBJ2-7; D gene: .; V gene: TRBV7-8; clone size: .; CDR3 DNA: TGTGCCAGCAGCTTAGCTGGACAAGTATACGAGCAGTACTTC; CDR3 protein: CASSLAGQVYEQYF
J gene: TRBJ1-1; D gene: .; V gene: TRBV30; clone size: .; CDR3 DNA: TGTGCCGGGCGCCATGACAGTTTCACTGAAGCTTTCTTT; CDR3 protein: CAGRHDSFTEAFF
J gene: TRBJ2-7; D gene: TRBD2; V gene: TRBV10-3; clone size: many; CDR3 DNA: TGTGCCATCAGTGAGTCGGATCTTTCGGGAGGGCGGGAGCAGTACTTC; CDR3 protein: CAISESDLSGGREQYF
J gene: TRBJ1-5; D gene: .; V gene: TRBV12-3/TRBV12-4; clone size: .; CDR3 DNA: TGTGCCAGCAGTTTATTTCTCGATCAGCCCCAGCATTTT; CDR3 protein: CASSLFLDQPQHF
J gene: TRBJ2-5; D gene: .; V gene: TRBV24-1; clone size: .; CDR3 DNA: TGTGCCACCAGTGATCCCTTACGGGAGACCCAGTACTTC; CDR3 protein: CATSDPLRETQYF
J gene: TRBJ1-2; D gene: .; V gene: TRBV19; clone size: .; CDR3 DNA: TGTGCCAGTAGTATCCCCCCTCGGTATGGCTACACCTTC; CDR3 protein: CASSIPPRYGYTF
J gene: TRBJ2-7; D gene: .; V gene: TRBV7-2; clone size: many; CDR3 DNA: TGTGCCAGCAGCTTAGAAGTTTGGGGGAGCCTCGATTTCGAGCAGTACTTC; CDR3 protein: CASSLEVWGSLDFEQYF
J gene: TRBJ2-7; D gene: TRBD1; V gene: TRBV19; clone size: many; CDR3 DNA: TGTGCCAGTAGTATAGTCGACAGGGGGAACGGCGAGCAGTACTTC; CDR3 protein: CASSIVDRGNGEQYF
J gene: TRBJ1-1; D gene: TRBD1; V gene: TRBV5-1; clone size: many; CDR3 DNA: TGCGCCAGCAGCGTTTCAGGGGGCCGGGCTGAAGCTTTCTTT; CDR3 protein: CASSVSGGRAEAFF
J gene: TRBJ1-5; D gene: .; V gene: TRBV6-2/TRBV6-3; clone size: many; CDR3 DNA: TGTGCCAGCAGTTCCTTTTCCGGCAGGCCCCAGCATTTT; CDR3 protein: CASSSFSGRPQHF
J gene: TRBJ1-2; D gene: .; V gene: TRBV30; clone size: .; CDR3 DNA: TGTGCCTGGGTGGGGGGGAACTATGGCTACACCTTC; CDR3 protein: CAWVGGNYGYTF
J gene: TRBJ1-2; D gene: .; V gene: TRBV27; clone size: many; CDR3 DNA: TGTGCCAGCAGTTTATCGATAGGGAATGGCTACACCTTC; CDR3 protein: CASSLSIGNGYTF
J gene: TRBJ1-5; D gene: .; V gene: TRBV4-1; clone size: many; CDR3 DNA: TGCGCCAGCAGCCAAGATCAGGGTAGCAATCAGCCCCAGCATTTT; CDR3 protein: CASSQDQGSNQPQHF
J gene: TRBJ1-5; D gene: .; V gene: TRBV6-1; clone size: .; CDR3 DNA: TGTGCCAGCCGGACGGGGGGCCGAGCCAATCAGCCCCAGCATTTT; CDR3 protein: CASRTGGRANQPQHF
J gene: TRBJ2-7; D gene: .; V gene: TRBV6-2/TRBV6-3; clone size: many; CDR3 DNA: TGTGCCAGCAGTTACTCGAGTCTACTCTACGAGCAGTACTTC; CDR3 protein: CASSYSSLLYEQYF
J gene: TRBJ1-2; D gene: .; V gene: TRBV7-4; clone size: .; CDR3 DNA: TGTGCCAGCAGCTTAGACCGAGACACCTATGGCTACACCTTC; CDR3 protein: CASSLDRDTYGYTF